In its sample, the clone carrying this TCR beta chain was seen once. The data belong to a study of blood T cell repertoires in COVID-19. At the level of the study: COVID-19 samples from acute and convalescent phases originated in the United States, Italy and Spain. PBMCs, B-cell-depleted T cells, or T cells provided the cDNA or gDNA that made up the material.

Original methodology: By means of reference gene primer amplification, nucleated cell counts were estimated. Sequenced by immunoSEQ multiplex PCR; TCRdb stores in-frame clones only, minus some. V, J and clone size are taken as reported in that table, and D and trimming were inferred from the DNA itself. The table records roughly 120,000 clones, 90% of them present only once. This sequence originates from a woman in her forties or fifties with acute or convalescent COVID-19. The sequenced sample consisted of peripheral blood.

The CDR3 bases are TGTGCCAGCAGTTACCCTGGGACAGGGAACACTGAAGCTTTCTTT. Amino acids: CASSYPGTGNTEAFF. The rearrangement links TRBV6-5 to TRBJ1-1, with 8 bases lining up with TRBD1. This CDR3 spans 15 amino acids. After removal of 2 bases from V and 1 base from J, the junction contained 3 bases not matched to a gene. Looked up from germline, CDR1 is MNHEY and CDR2 is SVGAGI.